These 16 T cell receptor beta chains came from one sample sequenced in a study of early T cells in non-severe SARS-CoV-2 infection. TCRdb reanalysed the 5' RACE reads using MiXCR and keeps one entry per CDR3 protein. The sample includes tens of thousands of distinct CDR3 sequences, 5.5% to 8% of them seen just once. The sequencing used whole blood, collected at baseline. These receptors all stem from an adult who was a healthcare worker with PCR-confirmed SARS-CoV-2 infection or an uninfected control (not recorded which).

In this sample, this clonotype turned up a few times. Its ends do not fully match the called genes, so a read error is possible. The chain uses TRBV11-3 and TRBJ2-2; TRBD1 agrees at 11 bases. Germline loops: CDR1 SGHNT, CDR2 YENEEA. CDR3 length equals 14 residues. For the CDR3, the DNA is TGTGCCAACAGCGTGGGACAGGGGGCCGGGGAGCTGTTTTTT. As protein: CANSVGQGAGELFF.

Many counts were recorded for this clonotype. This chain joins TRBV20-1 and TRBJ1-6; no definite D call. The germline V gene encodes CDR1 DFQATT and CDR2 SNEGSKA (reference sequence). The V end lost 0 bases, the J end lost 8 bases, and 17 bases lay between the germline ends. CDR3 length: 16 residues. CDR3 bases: TGCAGTGCTAGAGATCCGCTATTGATCTCTGATTCACCCCTCCACTTT. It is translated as CSARDPLLISDSPLHF.

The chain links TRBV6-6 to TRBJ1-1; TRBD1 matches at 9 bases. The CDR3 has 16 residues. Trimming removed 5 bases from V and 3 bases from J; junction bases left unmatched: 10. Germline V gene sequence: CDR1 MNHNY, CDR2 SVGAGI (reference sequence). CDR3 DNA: TGTGCCAGCAGTGCATCGCCGGGACAGGGAGACACTGAAGCTTTCTTT. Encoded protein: CASSASPGQGDTEAFF.

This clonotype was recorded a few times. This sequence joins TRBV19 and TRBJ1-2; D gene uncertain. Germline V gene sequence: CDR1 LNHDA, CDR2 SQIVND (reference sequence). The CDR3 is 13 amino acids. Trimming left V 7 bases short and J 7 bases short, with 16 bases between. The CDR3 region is CASMSPADRGYTF. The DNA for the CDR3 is TGTGCCAGTATGTCGCCTGCCGACCGTGGCTACACCTTC.

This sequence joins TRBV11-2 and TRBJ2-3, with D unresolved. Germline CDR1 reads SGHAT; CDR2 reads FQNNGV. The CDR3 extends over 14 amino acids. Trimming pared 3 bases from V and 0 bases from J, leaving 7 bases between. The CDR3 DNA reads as TGTGCCAGCAGCTTGGACGTCAGCACAGATACGCAGTATTTT. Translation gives CASSLDVSTDTQYF.

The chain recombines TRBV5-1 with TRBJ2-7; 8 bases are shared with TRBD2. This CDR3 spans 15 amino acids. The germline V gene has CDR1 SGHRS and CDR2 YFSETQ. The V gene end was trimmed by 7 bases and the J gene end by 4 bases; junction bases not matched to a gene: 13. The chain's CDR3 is CASAGGPPPTYEQYF. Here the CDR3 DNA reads TGCGCCAGCGCGGGGGGTCCACCTCCGACTTACGAGCAGTACTTC.

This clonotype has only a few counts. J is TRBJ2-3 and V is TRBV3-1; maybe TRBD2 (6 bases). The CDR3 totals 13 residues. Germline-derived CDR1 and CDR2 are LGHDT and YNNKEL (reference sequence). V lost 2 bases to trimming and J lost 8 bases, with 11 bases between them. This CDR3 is CASSQPLASTQYF. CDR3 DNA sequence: TGTGCCAGCAGCCAACCCCTAGCGAGTACGCAGTATTTT.

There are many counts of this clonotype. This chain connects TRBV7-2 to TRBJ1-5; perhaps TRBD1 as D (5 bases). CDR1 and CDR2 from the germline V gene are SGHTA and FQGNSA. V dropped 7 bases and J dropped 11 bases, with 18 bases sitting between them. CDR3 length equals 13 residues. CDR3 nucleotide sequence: TGTGCCAGCACCAAGGGGAACGGCTGGGCCCAGCATTTT. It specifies CASTKGNGWAQHF.

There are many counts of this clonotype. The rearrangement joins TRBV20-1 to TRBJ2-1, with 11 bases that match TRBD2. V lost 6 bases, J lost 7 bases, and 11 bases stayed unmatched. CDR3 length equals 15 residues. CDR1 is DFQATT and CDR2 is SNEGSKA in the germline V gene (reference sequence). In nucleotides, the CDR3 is TGCAGTGCCCTAGATAGCGGGGGGGCTAGGAATGAGCAGTTCTTC. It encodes CSALDSGGARNEQFF.

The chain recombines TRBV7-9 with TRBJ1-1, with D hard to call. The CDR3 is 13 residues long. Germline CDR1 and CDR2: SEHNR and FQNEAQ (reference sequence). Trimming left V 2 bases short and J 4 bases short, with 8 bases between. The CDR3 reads CASSLIRSTEAFF. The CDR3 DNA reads TGTGCCAGCAGCTTAATCAGGAGCACTGAAGCTTTCTTT.

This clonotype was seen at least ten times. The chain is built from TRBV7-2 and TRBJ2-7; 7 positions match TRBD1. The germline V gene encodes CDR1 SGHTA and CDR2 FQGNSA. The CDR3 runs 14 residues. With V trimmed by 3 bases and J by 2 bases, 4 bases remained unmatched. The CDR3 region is CASSLTGPPYEQYF. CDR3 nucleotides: TGTGCCAGCAGCTTGACAGGGCCCCCCTACGAGCAGTACTTC.

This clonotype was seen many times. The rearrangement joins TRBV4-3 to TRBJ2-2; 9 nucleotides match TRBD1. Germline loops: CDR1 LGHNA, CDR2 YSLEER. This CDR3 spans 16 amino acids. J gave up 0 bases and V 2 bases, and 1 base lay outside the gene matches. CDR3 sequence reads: CASSQRQGANTGELFF. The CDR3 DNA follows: TGCGCCAGCAGCCAAAGACAGGGGGCGAACACCGGGGAGCTGTTTTTT.

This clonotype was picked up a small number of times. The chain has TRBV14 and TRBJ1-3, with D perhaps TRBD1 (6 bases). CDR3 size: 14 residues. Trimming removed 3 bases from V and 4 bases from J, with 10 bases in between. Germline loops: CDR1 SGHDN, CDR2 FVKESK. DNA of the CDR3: TGTGCCAGCAGCCAGATCAGGGGCGGAAACACCATATATTTT. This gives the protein CASSQIRGGNTIYF.

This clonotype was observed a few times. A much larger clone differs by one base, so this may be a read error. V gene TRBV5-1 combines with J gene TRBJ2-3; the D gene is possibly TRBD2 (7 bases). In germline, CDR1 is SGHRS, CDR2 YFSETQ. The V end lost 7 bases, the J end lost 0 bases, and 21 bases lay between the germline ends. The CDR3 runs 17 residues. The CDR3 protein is CASCHRGAQSSTDTQYF. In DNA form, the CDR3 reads TGCGCCAGCTGTCATCGGGGGGCTCAATCCAGCACAGATACGCAGTATTTT.

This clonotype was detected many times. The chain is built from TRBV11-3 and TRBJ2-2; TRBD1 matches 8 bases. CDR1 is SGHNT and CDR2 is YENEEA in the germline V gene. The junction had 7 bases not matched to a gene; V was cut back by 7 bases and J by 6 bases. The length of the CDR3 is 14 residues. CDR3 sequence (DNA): TGTGCCAGCAACCGACAGGGGTTCGCCGGGGAGCTGTTTTTT. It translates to CASNRQGFAGELFF.

CDR3 nucleotides: TGTGCCAGCAGACGTTCGGCGGGGGGCTACAATGAGCAGTTCTTC. Protein sequence: CASRRSAGGYNEQFF. This chain joins TRBV6-2 or TRBV6-3 and TRBJ2-1; TRBD2 matches 8 bases. The junction had 7 bases not matched to a gene; V was cut back by 6 bases and J by 3 bases. This CDR3 contains 15 residues. Germline lookup yields CDR1 MNHEY and CDR2 SVGEGT.